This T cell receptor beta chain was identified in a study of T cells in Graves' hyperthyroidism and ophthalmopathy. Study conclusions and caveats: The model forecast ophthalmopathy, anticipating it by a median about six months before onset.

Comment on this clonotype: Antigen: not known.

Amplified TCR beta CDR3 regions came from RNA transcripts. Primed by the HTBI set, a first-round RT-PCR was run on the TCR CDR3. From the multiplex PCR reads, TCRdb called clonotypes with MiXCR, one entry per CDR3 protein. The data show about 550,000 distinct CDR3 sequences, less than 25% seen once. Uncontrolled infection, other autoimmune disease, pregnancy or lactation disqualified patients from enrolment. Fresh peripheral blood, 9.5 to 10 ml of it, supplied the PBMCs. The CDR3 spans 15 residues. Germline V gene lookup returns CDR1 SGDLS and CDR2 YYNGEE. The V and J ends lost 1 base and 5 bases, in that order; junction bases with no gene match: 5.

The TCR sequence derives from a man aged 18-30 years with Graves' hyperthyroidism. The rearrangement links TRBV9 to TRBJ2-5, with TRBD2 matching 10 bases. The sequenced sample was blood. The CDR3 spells CASSVTSSGGETQYF. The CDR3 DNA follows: TGTGCCAGCAGCGTAACGTCTAGCGGGGGTGAGACCCAGTACTTC.